This T cell receptor (beta chain) was observed in a study of regulatory T cells in long-lasting Graves disease. Investigators prepared the TCR beta libraries by applying iRepertoire HTBI primers and Arm-PCR of CDR3 regions. MiXCR was run by TCRdb on the multiplex PCR reads, yielding one entry per CDR3 protein. The data hold roughly 500,000 distinct CDR3 sequences, with around 20% observed a single time. Time point indicated: persistent/refractory GD, antithyroid drugs over 5 years with positive TRAb. Preparation of the TCR library used RNA extracted from PBMCs. Criteria from the American Thyroid Association guidelines were applied to diagnose Graves' disease. Whole-study findings and limits: Newly diagnosed Graves' patients had higher TCR diversity than persistent ones. The study found TRBV28, TRBJ1-2 and TRBJ2-5 favored in persistent disease.

This clonotype was counted between two and nine times. Its antigen is not known. A read error may explain this, as a much larger clone is one base away. V lost 7 bases and J 8 bases, leaving 15 bases between the germline ends. The CDR3 loop spans 14 amino acids. Germline CDR1 reads MNHEY; CDR2 reads SMNVEV (reference sequence). This TCR came from a female donor with Graves disease. The sequenced sample was peripheral blood mononuclear cells (PBMCs), obtained when the disease was refractory, from a patient treated with antithyroid drugs. This sequence joins TRBV27 and TRBJ1-6, with a possible D match to TRBD1 (6 bases). CDR3 protein: CASKPGTYDSPLHF. The CDR3 DNA sequence: TGTGCCAGCAAGCCCGGGACATACGATTCACCCCTCCACTTT.